Shown below are 31 T cell receptor beta chains from a single sample sequenced in a study of cytotoxic CD8 clonotypes in ibrutinib-treated CLL. TCRdb's table, derived via immunoSEQ multiplex PCR, lists solely in-frame clones and lacks some. The sample lists roughly 330,000 clones, under 70% occurring once. Sample: PBMCs, taken after 36 months of ibrutinib treatment. These receptors originate from a human donor with chronic lymphocytic leukemia.

This clone was detected a few times. This sequence joins TRBV7-9 and TRBJ2-3; 12 bases fit TRBD2. The V gene's germline CDR1 is SEHNR and CDR2 FQNEAQ (reference sequence). The CDR3 has 16 residues. J was trimmed by 4 bases and V by 4 bases; bases with no gene match: 6. For the CDR3, the DNA is TGTGCCAGCAGCTCCCTAGCGGGGGGGAACCCAGATACGCAGTATTTT. This translates into CASSSLAGGNPDTQYF. Full variable domain (outside the CDR3, taken from reference TRBV7-9 and TRBJ2-3): DTGVSQNPRHKITKRGQNVTFRCDPISEHNRLYWYRQTLGQGPEFLTYFQNEAQLEKSRLLSDRFSAERPKGSFSTLEIQRTEQGDSAMYLCASSSLAGGNPDTQYFGPGTRLTVL.

The chain carries TRBV29-1 and TRBJ1-4; 10 bases align to TRBD1. In germline, CDR1 is SQVTM, CDR2 ANQGSEA. J gave up 7 bases and V 4 bases, and 6 bases lay outside the gene matches. This CDR3 is 14 amino acids long. The chain's CDR3 is CSVATGTGVEKLFF. In nucleotides, the CDR3 is TGCAGCGTTGCAACCGGGACAGGGGTTGAAAAACTGTTTTTT.

The chain has TRBV7-9 and TRBJ1-1; 7 bases agree with TRBD1. This CDR3 is 15 amino acids long. J was trimmed by 3 bases and V by 1 base; bases with no gene match: 5. Germline V CDR1 and CDR2: SEHNR, FQNEAQ (reference sequence). This CDR3 reads CASSLERRGYTEAFF. The CDR3 bases are TGTGCCAGCAGCTTAGAGCGCAGGGGGTACACTGAAGCTTTCTTT. Combining the CDR3 with reference TRBV7-9 and TRBJ1-1 gives the whole variable domain DTGVSQNPRHKITKRGQNVTFRCDPISEHNRLYWYRQTLGQGPEFLTYFQNEAQLEKSRLLSDRFSAERPKGSFSTLEIQRTEQGDSAMYLCASSLERRGYTEAFFGQGTRLTVV.

This sequence joins TRBV9 and TRBJ1-2; 7 bases are a match to TRBD1. The junction had 10 bases not matched to a gene; V was cut back by 3 bases and J by 8 bases. CDR1 and CDR2 from the germline V gene are SGDLS and YYNGEE. The CDR3 runs 14 residues. The CDR3 sequence is CASSAFDRVGGYTF. The CDR3 bases are TGTGCCAGCAGCGCATTCGACAGGGTAGGCGGCTACACCTTC.

CDR3 DNA sequence: TGTGCCAGCAGGGTTAGCGGGTCCTACGAGCAGTACTTC. This sequence encodes CASRVSGSYEQYF. This chain uses TRBV2 with TRBJ2-7; 7 bases map to TRBD2. V was pared by 6 bases and J by 1 base, with 3 bases of the junction left unmatched. Germline V gives CDR1 SNHLY, CDR2 FYNNEI. The CDR3 spans 13 residues.

The chain links TRBV11-2 to TRBJ1-6; no clear D. Trimming took 5 bases from V and 9 from J, leaving 17 bases between them. This CDR3 comprises 15 residues. In germline, CDR1 is SGHAT, CDR2 FQNNGV. CDR3 DNA sequence: TGTGCCAGCAGCCCAACCCGACCGATACTTTCACCCCTCCACTTT. This gives the protein CASSPTRPILSPLHF.

The J gene is TRBJ2-5, the V gene TRBV2, with D perhaps assigned TRBD1 or TRBD2 (6 bases each). The CDR3 runs 13 residues. Germline loops: CDR1 SNHLY, CDR2 FYNNEI. Between the trimmed V and J ends, which lost 7 bases and 2 bases, there was a span of 11 bases. The DNA of the CDR3 is TGTGCCAGCAAGGGGGGCCAGCAAGAGACCCAGTACTTC. This codes for CASKGGQQETQYF.

The chain is built from TRBV2 and TRBJ2-5, with TRBD1 as a possible D gene (5 bases). The CDR3 consists of 13 residues. V lost 3 bases and J 13 bases, leaving 18 bases between the germline ends. CDR1 and CDR2 (germline): SNHLY, FYNNEI. The CDR3 region is CASSDLQAGERYF. The CDR3 nucleotides are TGTGCCAGCAGTGACTTACAGGCCGGTGAACGGTACTTC.

The chain has TRBV27 and TRBJ1-5, with a tentative D call TRBD1 (6 bases). The CDR3 covers 14 residues. V was cut by 5 bases and J by 6 bases, with 14 bases left in between. Per the germline V gene, CDR1 is MNHEY and CDR2 is SMNVEV (reference sequence). The CDR3 loop reads CASSPGRGTQPQHF. DNA for the CDR3: TGTGCCAGCAGTCCCGGCAGGGGAACTCAGCCCCAGCATTTT.

V is TRBV6-6 and J is TRBJ2-2, with a weak D call TRBD1 (5 bases). Germline CDR1 and CDR2: MNHNY and SVGAGI (reference sequence). The CDR3 totals 14 residues. V lost 5 bases to trimming and J lost 3 bases, with 10 bases between them. This CDR3 reads CASSRQGYTGELFF. The CDR3, as DNA: TGTGCCAGCAGTAGGCAGGGCTACACCGGGGAGCTGTTTTTT.

The chain is built from TRBV5-1 and TRBJ2-3; TRBD1 or TRBD2 may be the D gene (5 bases each). V lost 2 bases and J 6 bases, leaving 16 bases between the germline ends. The CDR3 is 15 amino acids. Germline CDR1 and CDR2: SGHRS and YFSETQ. Here the CDR3 reads CASSFGTQHLDTQYF. The CDR3 nucleotides read TGCGCCAGCAGCTTCGGGACCCAACATTTGGATACGCAGTATTTT.

The rearrangement joins TRBV10-2 to TRBJ1-4, with TRBD1 matching 11 bases. V trimming: 6 bases; J trimming: 7 bases; junction bases outside the gene matches: 10. CDR3 length: 16 residues. In germline, CDR1 is WSHSY, CDR2 SAAADI. The CDR3 sequence is CASRAGTGGDFEKLFF. CDR3 coding DNA: TGCGCCAGCAGGGCCGGGACAGGGGGAGATTTTGAAAAACTGTTTTTT.

V usage is TRBV4-1 and J usage is TRBJ2-7; the D is unclear. Germline V gene data show CDR1 as MGHRA and CDR2 as YSYEKL. This CDR3 contains 12 residues. Trimming pared 0 bases from V and 7 bases from J, leaving 7 bases between. The CDR3 region has the DNA TGCGCCAGCAGCCAAGATGGATGGGAGCAGTACTTC. Translated: CASSQDGWEQYF.

The chain combines TRBV20-1 with TRBJ2-7; the D gene is possibly TRBD2 (5 bases). CDR3 length equals 11 residues. Germline values: CDR1 DFQATT, CDR2 SNEGSKA (reference sequence). V lost 6 bases and J 7 bases, leaving 13 bases between the germline ends. This CDR3 reads CSAVGMGEQYF. In DNA form, the CDR3 reads TGCAGTGCAGTCGGGATGGGGGAGCAGTACTTC.

The chain links TRBV27 to TRBJ2-7, with D possibly being TRBD1 (5 bases). CDR1 and CDR2 (germline): MNHEY, SMNVEV (reference sequence). The CDR3 is 14 residues long. With 3 bases removed from V and 4 bases from J, the gap between germline ends came to 13 bases. This CDR3 is CASSFMAGKYEQYF. In DNA, the CDR3 is TGTGCCAGCAGTTTTATGGCAGGGAAATACGAGCAGTACTTC.

The DNA for the CDR3 is TGTGCCAGCAGCAGCGCGGGTACTGGGGCCAACGTCCTGACTTTC. Translated, it gives CASSSAGTGANVLTF. The chain links TRBV7-8 to TRBJ2-6; possibly TRBD2 for D (5 bases). The CDR3 loop spans 15 amino acids. In germline, CDR1 is SGHVS, CDR2 FQNEAQ. V was clipped by 5 bases and J by 2 bases, with 10 bases between them. Together with reference TRBV7-8 and TRBJ2-6, the CDR3 gives the full variable domain: GAGVSQSPRYKVAKRGQDVALRCDPISGHVSLFWYQQALGQGPEFLTYFQNEAQLDKSGLPSDRFFAERPEGSVSTLKIQRTQQEDSAVYLCASSSAGTGANVLTFGAGSRLTVL.

The gene calls are TRBV7-6 and TRBJ2-2; 7 bases fit TRBD1. Unmatched junction bases numbered 12, after V lost 4 bases and J lost 4 bases. Germline assignment: CDR1 SGHVS and CDR2 FNYEAQ. The length of the CDR3 is 17 residues. The CDR3: CASSSQTGWLGTGELFF. The DNA for the CDR3 is TGTGCCAGCAGCTCTCAGACAGGGTGGTTGGGCACCGGGGAGCTGTTTTTT.

The J gene is TRBJ2-7, the V gene TRBV5-4, with 7 positions matching TRBD1. V was pared by 0 bases and J by 3 bases, with 9 bases of the junction left unmatched. The germline gives CDR1 SGHNT, CDR2 YYREEE (reference sequence). The CDR3 is 16 residues long. CDR3 nucleotide sequence: TGTGCCAGCAGCTTGGGCGACGACAGGGTCAACTACGAGCAGTACTTC. It is translated as CASSLGDDRVNYEQYF.

The chain recombines TRBV19 with TRBJ2-3; no clear D. CDR3 length: 13 residues. The germline CDR1 and CDR2 sequences are LNHDA and SQIVND (reference sequence). V lost 1 base and J lost 11, with 13 bases in between. CDR3 region: CASSIVIQEKQYF. CDR3 nucleotides: TGTGCCAGTAGTATAGTAATCCAGGAGAAGCAGTATTTT.

The genes are TRBV10-3 and TRBJ2-1, with 8 positions matching TRBD2. Unmatched junction bases numbered 7, after V lost 4 bases and J lost 8 bases. This CDR3 comprises 14 residues. CDR1 is ENHRY, CDR2 SYGVKD, per germline. This CDR3 is CAISVRGGMDEQFF. Written as DNA, the CDR3 is TGTGCCATCAGTGTCCGCGGGGGGATGGATGAGCAGTTCTTC.

The CDR3 DNA follows: TGCGCCAGCAGCCAAGTTGTAGGTACCAAAAACATTCAGTACTTC. This gives the protein CASSQVVGTKNIQYF. J is TRBJ2-4 and V is TRBV4-1; D unclear. Germline CDR1 reads MGHRA; CDR2 reads YSYEKL. CDR3 length: 15 amino acids. V was clipped by 1 base and J by 2 bases, with 9 bases between them.

The J gene is TRBJ2-1, the V gene TRBV19; 10 nucleotides agree with TRBD2. Trimming cost V 0 bases and J 2 bases; bases outside gene matches: 16. There are 21 residues in the CDR3. Germline V lookup: CDR1 LNHDA, CDR2 SQIVND (reference sequence). CDR3 amino acids: CASSIDLGLAGAPLPYNEQFF. The CDR3 bases are TGTGCCAGTAGTATAGACCTCGGGCTAGCGGGGGCACCCCTACCCTACAATGAGCAGTTCTTC.

This clone appeared a few times. The chain joins TRBV18 to TRBJ2-5; 10 positions match TRBD1. Trimming took 4 bases from V and 4 from J; bases not matched to a gene: 0. CDR1 KGHSH and CDR2 LQKENI come from the germline V gene. This CDR3 is 13 amino acids long. The CDR3 DNA is TGTGCCAGCTCACGGGACAGGGGAGAGACCCAGTACTTC. Protein: CASSRDRGETQYF.

The chain has TRBV6-5 and TRBJ2-7, with 8 bases matching TRBD1. The germline gives CDR1 MNHEY, CDR2 SVGAGI. The CDR3 runs 15 residues. Trimming cost V 4 bases and J 3 bases; bases outside gene matches: 8. The CDR3 is CASSSSGQGIYEQYF. The CDR3 DNA reads TGTGCCAGCAGTTCCAGTGGACAGGGTATCTACGAGCAGTACTTC.

This clone has only one observation. The V and J genes are TRBV5-1 and TRBJ1-2, with D maybe TRBD1 (5 bases). Trimming pared 0 bases from V and 7 bases from J, leaving 7 bases between. CDR1 and CDR2 from the germline V gene are SGHRS and YFSETQ. The CDR3 extends over 12 amino acids. CDR3 DNA: TGCGCCAGCAGCTTGGTCGGGGGTGGCTACACCTTC. Its protein product is CASSLVGGGYTF.

The rearrangement uses TRBV28 and TRBJ1-4, with TRBD1 as a possible D gene (6 bases). The CDR3 covers 15 residues. Trimming pared 5 bases from V and 5 bases from J, leaving 15 bases between. In germline, CDR1 is MDHEN, CDR2 SYDVKM. CDR3 sequence: CASSPRTAGNEKLFF. CDR3 bases: TGTGCCAGCAGTCCCCGGACAGCTGGGAATGAAAAACTGTTTTTT.

J is TRBJ1-2 and V is TRBV28, with TRBD1 matching 7 bases. The CDR3 consists of 13 residues. Germline V gene lookup returns CDR1 MDHEN and CDR2 SYDVKM. Trimming removed 8 bases from V and 3 bases from J; junction bases left unmatched: 6. In nucleotides, the CDR3 is TGTGCCAGCCGGGACAGCCGGTACTATGGCTACACCTTC. It translates to CASRDSRYYGYTF.

The gene calls are TRBV7-3 and TRBJ2-3; D ambiguous. Between the trimmed V and J ends, which lost 5 bases and 2 bases, there was a span of 23 bases. The germline gives CDR1 SGHTA, CDR2 FQGTGA. The CDR3 totals 18 residues. Here the CDR3 DNA reads TGTGCCAGCAGCCCAAGAGGCCTCAGCGTCAGGAACACAGATACGCAGTATTTT. It yields the protein CASSPRGLSVRNTDTQYF.

The V call is TRBV5-4, the J call TRBJ2-3; tentative D call: TRBD1 (6 bases). Between the trimmed V and J ends, which lost 4 bases and 13 bases, there was a span of 16 bases. Germline V gives CDR1 SGHNT, CDR2 YYREEE (reference sequence). This CDR3 comprises 12 residues. The CDR3, as DNA: TGTGCCAGCAGCCCCGATGGGGGCATAGAGTATTTT. This gives the protein CASSPDGGIEYF.

The CDR3 DNA reads as TGCGCCAGCAGAGCGTCAGGGGCCGGTCAGCCCCAGCATTTT. This sequence encodes CASRASGAGQPQHF. The rearrangement links TRBV4-1 to TRBJ1-5; tentatively, D is TRBD1 (6 bases). The germline V gene has CDR1 MGHRA and CDR2 YSYEKL. The V end was cut by 6 bases, the J end by 6 bases, with 15 bases between. CDR3 length: 14 amino acids.

The chain couples TRBV4-3 to TRBJ1-5, with TRBD1 as a possible D gene (5 bases). Trimming took off 0 bases at V and 6 bases at J, with 12 bases between the two ends. The CDR3 totals 15 residues. Germline V CDR1 and CDR2: LGHNA, YSLEER. CDR3 amino acids: CASSQDWGSTQPQHF. For the CDR3, the DNA is TGCGCCAGCAGCCAAGATTGGGGGAGTACTCAGCCCCAGCATTTT.